These T cell receptor beta chains were read from a single sample in a study of T cell responses to AZD1222 COVID-19 vaccine. TCRdb keeps only in-frame clones here, not all; method: immunoSEQ multiplex PCR. The table records about 130,000 clones, about nine tenths of them present only once. The specimen comprised peripheral blood, sampled on day 0 of AZD1222 vaccination. These receptors were collected from an adult in good health. The CDR3 runs from the conserved cysteine through the conserved F or W.

>TRBJ1-1|TRBV5-1
CASSLGAGKTEAFF
>TRBJ1-6|TRBV6-6
CASSYQGQGNSPLHF
>TRBJ1-2|TRBV12-5
CASGLVPAASNYGYTF
>TRBJ1-1|TRBV5-1
CASSPESDRGPEAFF
>TRBJ1-2|TRBV10-1
CASSESRTGSDYGYTF
>TRBJ1-2|TRBV24-1
CATSEPGWPYGYTF
>TRBJ2-7|TRBV27
CASSVGSGSYEQYF
>TRBJ2-5|TRBV6-1
CASSEGPTRETQYF
>TRBJ2-1|TRBV30
CAWSFVYEQFF
>TRBJ1-2|TRBV19
CASSKPGQSNYGYTF
>TRBJ1-5|TRBV7-8
CASSSVGGYSNQPQHF
>TRBJ2-7|TRBV9
CASSVGVGSSYEQYF
>TRBJ1-1|TRBV18
CASSRTWVGEENTEAFF
>TRBJ1-5|TRBV18
CASSPFSGRDQPQHF
>TRBJ1-1|TRBV5-5
CASLGQLNTEAFF
>TRBJ1-6|TRBV9
CASSVGPPQSNSPLHF
>TRBJ1-4|TRBV30
CAWSGDRGQREKLFF
>TRBJ1-4|TRBV30
CAWSDGWDEKLFF
>TRBJ2-3|TRBV12-5
CASGLESKAQYF
>TRBJ1-5|TRBV20-1
CSASQGWYSNQPQHF
>TRBJ2-2|TRBV27
CASSFTVRPGELFF
>TRBJ1-2|TRBV7-9
CASSSGQRYGYTF
>TRBJ2-1|TRBV5-1
CASSLATYNEQFF
>TRBJ1-1|TRBV27
CASSLVGANTEAFF
>TRBJ2-3|TRBV9
CASSTIAGGRLNTDTQYF
>TRBJ2-1|TRBV7-8
CASSRSGKGNEQFF
>TRBJ2-3|TRBV6-4
CASSEGGGGTDTQYF
>TRBJ2-5|TRBV19
CASSSRLAGVETQYF
>TRBJ2-5|TRBV7-6
CASSLGQQETQYF
>TRBJ2-1|TRBV20-1
CSASPTSGGYNEQFF
>TRBJ2-1|TRBV10-3
CAISESLRLAGEGEQFF
>TRBJ2-2|TRBV5-1
CASSLRDLRTGELFF
>TRBJ2-3|TRBV4-1
CASSQVVLGTDTQYF
>TRBJ2-1|TRBV5-4
CASSLVPSGWGEQFF
>TRBJ1-1|TRBV7-3
CASSSAGHLEAFF
>TRBJ1-1|TRBV5-1
CASSFRRGNTEAFF
>TRBJ2-7|TRBV6-5
CASRSQGLYEQYF
>TRBJ2-1|TRBV11-2
CASSLDPAYNEQFF
>TRBJ2-2|TRBV3-1/TRBV3-2
CASSQTGTGELFF
>TRBJ2-2|TRBV24-1
CATSDSGSQNTGELFF
>TRBJ2-1|TRBV7-2
CASSLERGEQFF